This is a list of T cell receptor beta chains from one sample in a study of early T cells in non-severe SARS-CoV-2 infection. TCRdb processed the 5' RACE reads anew with MiXCR; each CDR3 protein has one entry. This sample has roughly 45,000 distinct CDR3 sequences; around 6.5% occur once, and the top ten carry under 9%. This specimen consisted of whole blood, obtained at baseline. The source of these receptors is an adult who was a healthcare worker with PCR-confirmed SARS-CoV-2 infection or an uninfected control (not recorded which). Both conserved end residues are part of each CDR3. The D gene is left open where the match is weak. Clone size, where shown, is once, few, many, or a class for clones that have expanded.

cdr3_length: 21; clone_size: many; v_call: TRBV7-6; d_call: TRBD2; j_call: TRBJ2-5; cdr3_aa: CASSLARTRRASGPPTETQYF; cdr3_nt: TGTGCCAGCAGCTTAGCGCGGACACGGCGTGCTAGCGGTCCCCCCACGGAGACCCAGTACTTC
cdr3_length: 12; clone_size: many; v_call: TRBV20-1; d_call: -; j_call: TRBJ2-3; cdr3_aa: CSAREAVDTQYF; cdr3_nt: TGCAGTGCTAGAGAGGCGGTAGATACGCAGTATTTT
cdr3_length: 11; clone_size: many; v_call: TRBV25-1; d_call: -; j_call: TRBJ2-2; cdr3_aa: CASSVYGELFF; cdr3_nt: TGTGCCAGCAGCGTGTACGGGGAGCTGTTTTTT
cdr3_length: 13; clone_size: many; v_call: TRBV7-8; d_call: -; j_call: TRBJ2-1; cdr3_aa: CASDEGYYNEQFF; cdr3_nt: TGTGCCAGCGACGAAGGGTACTACAATGAGCAGTTCTTC
cdr3_length: 15; clone_size: many; v_call: TRBV11-2; d_call: TRBD1; j_call: TRBJ2-1; cdr3_aa: CASSRRQGSYNEQFF; cdr3_nt: TGTGCCAGCAGTCGACGACAGGGATCCTACAATGAGCAGTTCTTC
cdr3_length: 13; clone_size: many; v_call: TRBV24-1; d_call: -; j_call: TRBJ1-3; cdr3_aa: CATSDSNGNTIYF; cdr3_nt: TGTGCCACCAGTGATTCCAACGGAAACACCATATATTTT
cdr3_length: 15; clone_size: few; v_call: TRBV5-1; d_call: TRBD2; j_call: TRBJ2-7; cdr3_aa: CASSPTSGTPDEQYF; cdr3_nt: TGCGCCAGCAGCCCTACTAGCGGGACACCGGACGAGCAGTACTTC
cdr3_length: 15; clone_size: -; v_call: TRBV14; d_call: -; j_call: TRBJ1-1; cdr3_aa: CASSQYKGHGTEAFF; cdr3_nt: TGTGCCAGCAGCCAGTACAAGGGGCATGGCACTGAAGCTTTCTTT
cdr3_length: 14; clone_size: -; v_call: TRBV6-6; d_call: -; j_call: TRBJ1-5; cdr3_aa: CASRRETLSQPQHF; cdr3_nt: TGTGCCAGCAGGAGGGAGACCCTTTCTCAGCCCCAGCATTTT
cdr3_length: 14; clone_size: many; v_call: TRBV9; d_call: -; j_call: TRBJ2-7; cdr3_aa: CASNSGGGYYEQYF; cdr3_nt: TGTGCCAGCAATTCTGGAGGGGGTTACTACGAGCAGTACTTC
cdr3_length: 14; clone_size: many; v_call: TRBV29-1; d_call: -; j_call: TRBJ2-3; cdr3_aa: CSVEKGHRTDTQYF; cdr3_nt: TGCAGCGTTGAAAAGGGACACCGCACAGATACGCAGTATTTT
cdr3_length: 18; clone_size: few; v_call: TRBV4-3; d_call: TRBD2; j_call: TRBJ2-1; cdr3_aa: CASSQDLPGLEPYNEQFF; cdr3_nt: TGCGCCAGCAGCCAAGATCTTCCGGGACTAGAACCCTACAATGAGCAGTTCTTC
cdr3_length: 14; clone_size: -; v_call: TRBV29-1; d_call: TRBD2; j_call: TRBJ2-3; cdr3_aa: CSVDRGRPPDTQYF; cdr3_nt: TGCAGCGTTGACCGCGGGAGGCCCCCAGATACGCAGTATTTT
cdr3_length: 15; clone_size: few; v_call: TRBV2; d_call: -; j_call: TRBJ2-5; cdr3_aa: CASRMAGTLGETQYF; cdr3_nt: TGTGCCAGCAGGATGGCGGGAACCCTGGGGGAGACCCAGTACTTC
cdr3_length: 15; clone_size: -; v_call: TRBV3-1; d_call: TRBD1; j_call: TRBJ1-3; cdr3_aa: CASSRTGDSGNTIYF; cdr3_nt: TGTGCCAGCAGCCGGACAGGAGACTCTGGAAACACCATATATTTT
cdr3_length: 11; clone_size: many; v_call: TRBV28; d_call: -; j_call: TRBJ2-7; cdr3_aa: CASSSLYEQYF; cdr3_nt: TGTGCCAGCAGTTCCCTCTACGAGCAGTACTTC
cdr3_length: 16; clone_size: -; v_call: TRBV4-1; d_call: TRBD2; j_call: TRBJ2-3; cdr3_aa: CASSVEREGTADTQYF; cdr3_nt: TGCGCCAGCAGTGTCGAGCGGGAGGGCACGGCAGATACGCAGTATTTT
cdr3_length: 14; clone_size: -; v_call: TRBV7-3; d_call: -; j_call: TRBJ2-2; cdr3_aa: CASRTDTLIGELFF; cdr3_nt: TGTGCCAGCAGAACGGACACTCTTATCGGGGAGCTGTTTTTT
cdr3_length: 12; clone_size: few; v_call: TRBV6-1; d_call: TRBD1; j_call: TRBJ1-5; cdr3_aa: CASSSETGTKHF; cdr3_nt: TGTGCCAGCAGTTCCGAGACAGGGACGAAGCATTTT
cdr3_length: 12; clone_size: -; v_call: TRBV10-3; d_call: -; j_call: TRBJ2-1; cdr3_aa: CAISALYNEQFF; cdr3_nt: TGTGCCATCAGCGCGTTATACAATGAGCAGTTCTTC
cdr3_length: 13; clone_size: -; v_call: TRBV6-4; d_call: -; j_call: TRBJ1-2; cdr3_aa: CASRPNGAYGYTF; cdr3_nt: TGTGCCAGCAGGCCCAACGGAGCTTATGGCTACACCTTC
cdr3_length: 15; clone_size: few; v_call: TRBV7-2; d_call: TRBD1; j_call: TRBJ2-1; cdr3_aa: CASSFTTGSYNEQFF; cdr3_nt: TGTGCCAGCAGCTTCACGACAGGGTCCTACAATGAGCAGTTCTTC
cdr3_length: 14; clone_size: many; v_call: TRBV20-1; d_call: -; j_call: TRBJ2-2; cdr3_aa: CSARASGRTGELFF; cdr3_nt: TGCAGTGCTAGAGCTTCGGGGAGAACCGGGGAGCTGTTTTTT
cdr3_length: 13; clone_size: few; v_call: TRBV19; d_call: -; j_call: TRBJ2-5; cdr3_aa: CASSIGQSGTQYF; cdr3_nt: TGTGCCAGTAGTATTGGACAAAGTGGGACCCAGTACTTC
cdr3_length: 15; clone_size: many; v_call: TRBV11-2; d_call: -; j_call: TRBJ1-2; cdr3_aa: CASSRGESSNYGYTF; cdr3_nt: TGTGCCAGCAGCAGGGGGGAGTCCTCTAACTATGGCTACACCTTC
cdr3_length: 15; clone_size: -; v_call: TRBV15; d_call: -; j_call: TRBJ2-7; cdr3_aa: CATSRVASRSYEQYF; cdr3_nt: TGTGCCACCAGCAGAGTCGCTAGCCGATCCTACGAGCAGTACTTC
cdr3_length: 15; clone_size: -; v_call: TRBV29-1; d_call: TRBD1; j_call: TRBJ1-1; cdr3_aa: CSFNPGQGGNTEAFF; cdr3_nt: TGCAGCTTTAATCCGGGACAGGGGGGTAACACTGAAGCTTTCTTT
cdr3_length: 14; clone_size: -; v_call: TRBV2; d_call: -; j_call: TRBJ2-5; cdr3_aa: CASSGSGSEGAQYF; cdr3_nt: TGTGCCAGCAGTGGTAGCGGTTCGGAGGGGGCCCAGTACTTC
cdr3_length: 15; clone_size: many; v_call: TRBV5-5; d_call: -; j_call: TRBJ2-7; cdr3_aa: CASSRLDTSSYEQYF; cdr3_nt: TGTGCCAGCAGCCGATTGGACACCAGCTCCTACGAGCAGTACTTC
cdr3_length: 13; clone_size: many; v_call: TRBV19; d_call: TRBD2; j_call: TRBJ2-5; cdr3_aa: CATTSGSAKTQYF; cdr3_nt: TGTGCCACGACTAGCGGGAGCGCAAAGACCCAGTACTTC
cdr3_length: 14; clone_size: many; v_call: TRBV28; d_call: TRBD1; j_call: TRBJ2-7; cdr3_aa: CASSLTGVSYEQYF; cdr3_nt: TGTGCCAGCAGTCTGACAGGGGTCTCCTACGAGCAGTACTTC
cdr3_length: 17; clone_size: few; v_call: TRBV18; d_call: -; j_call: TRBJ1-5; cdr3_aa: CASSPPFWDPYNQPQHF; cdr3_nt: TGTGCCAGCTCACCACCGTTTTGGGATCCCTACAATCAGCCCCAGCATTTT
cdr3_length: 13; clone_size: few; v_call: TRBV5-1; d_call: -; j_call: TRBJ2-2; cdr3_aa: CASSLGPTGELFF; cdr3_nt: TGCGCCAGCAGCTTGGGTCCCACCGGGGAGCTGTTTTTT
cdr3_length: 15; clone_size: many; v_call: TRBV28; d_call: TRBD1; j_call: TRBJ2-3; cdr3_aa: CASSSTRTGRDTQYF; cdr3_nt: TGTGCCAGCAGTTCGACACGGACAGGGAGGGATACGCAGTATTTT
cdr3_length: 15; clone_size: many; v_call: TRBV5-6; d_call: -; j_call: TRBJ2-3; cdr3_aa: CASTFEGSPTDTQYF; cdr3_nt: TGTGCCAGCACTTTCGAGGGGAGTCCGACAGATACGCAGTATTTT
cdr3_length: 16; clone_size: -; v_call: TRBV4-2; d_call: TRBD2; j_call: TRBJ2-1; cdr3_aa: CASSQQAGGPLNEQFF; cdr3_nt: TGTGCCAGCAGCCAGCAAGCGGGAGGGCCGCTTAATGAGCAGTTCTTC
cdr3_length: 15; clone_size: few; v_call: TRBV5-1; d_call: -; j_call: TRBJ2-3; cdr3_aa: CASSLTQVGADTQYF; cdr3_nt: TGCGCCAGCAGCTTGACACAAGTGGGCGCAGATACGCAGTATTTT
cdr3_length: 16; clone_size: many; v_call: TRBV11-1; d_call: TRBD2; j_call: TRBJ2-1; cdr3_aa: CASSHVSGQPYNEQFF; cdr3_nt: TGTGCCAGCAGCCACGTTAGCGGGCAACCCTACAATGAGCAGTTCTTC
cdr3_length: 16; clone_size: -; v_call: TRBV19; d_call: TRBD2; j_call: TRBJ2-1; cdr3_aa: CASSETSGRLFNEQFF; cdr3_nt: TGTGCCAGTAGTGAGACAAGCGGGAGGCTTTTTAATGAGCAGTTCTTC
cdr3_length: 15; clone_size: few; v_call: TRBV7-2; d_call: TRBD1; j_call: TRBJ1-5; cdr3_aa: CASSRDRGRNQPQHF; cdr3_nt: TGTGCCAGCAGCCGTGACAGGGGCCGGAATCAGCCCCAGCATTTT
cdr3_length: 15; clone_size: many; v_call: TRBV11-2; d_call: TRBD2; j_call: TRBJ2-1; cdr3_aa: CASTLTSGSHNEQFF; cdr3_nt: TGTGCCAGCACCTTAACTAGCGGGAGTCACAATGAGCAGTTCTTC
cdr3_length: 12; clone_size: few; v_call: TRBV3-1; d_call: -; j_call: TRBJ2-5; cdr3_aa: CASSRVQETQYF; cdr3_nt: TGTGCCAGCAGCCGGGTTCAAGAGACCCAGTACTTC
cdr3_length: 14; clone_size: many; v_call: TRBV10-3; d_call: TRBD2; j_call: TRBJ2-1; cdr3_aa: CAISAGGGYNEQFF; cdr3_nt: TGTGCCATCAGTGCGGGAGGGGGCTACAATGAGCAGTTCTTC
cdr3_length: 13; clone_size: many; v_call: TRBV20-1; d_call: TRBD1; j_call: TRBJ1-6; cdr3_aa: CSAQTGGISPLHF; cdr3_nt: TGCAGTGCCCAGACAGGGGGTATTTCACCCCTCCACTTT
cdr3_length: 15; clone_size: medium-sized; v_call: TRBV28; d_call: -; j_call: TRBJ2-3; cdr3_aa: CASSLYGSGTDTQYF; cdr3_nt: TGTGCCAGCAGTTTATACGGGAGCGGCACAGATACGCAGTATTTT
cdr3_length: 14; clone_size: few; v_call: TRBV24-1; d_call: -; j_call: TRBJ1-5; cdr3_aa: CATSPGDSNQPQHF; cdr3_nt: TGTGCCACCAGTCCAGGTGATAGCAATCAGCCCCAGCATTTT